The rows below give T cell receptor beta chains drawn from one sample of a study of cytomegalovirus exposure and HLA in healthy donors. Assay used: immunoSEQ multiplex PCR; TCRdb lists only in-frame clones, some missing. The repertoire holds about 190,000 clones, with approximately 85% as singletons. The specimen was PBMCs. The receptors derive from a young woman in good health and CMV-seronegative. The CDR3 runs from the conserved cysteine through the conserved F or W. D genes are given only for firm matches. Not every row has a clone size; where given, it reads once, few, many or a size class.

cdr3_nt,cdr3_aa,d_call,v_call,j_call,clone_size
TGTGCGTCGAAAGAGACAGGGCATCGCACAGATACGCAGTATTTT,CASKETGHRTDTQYF,TRBD1,TRBV19,TRBJ2-3,-
TGTGCCAGCAGCCTGGGACTAGCGGGACCCACAGATACGCAGTATTTT,CASSLGLAGPTDTQYF,TRBD2,TRBV27,TRBJ2-3,-
TGTGCCAGCAGCCGGGAGCCTCGTGAAGCTTTCTTT,CASSREPREAFF,-,TRBV2,TRBJ1-1,once
TGCGCCAGCAGTCAATCAAGTTTCGGACAGGGGCGATCTTCCTACGAGCAGTACTTC,CASSQSSFGQGRSSYEQYF,TRBD1,TRBV23-1,TRBJ2-7,-
TGTGCCAGCAGCTTGGGGTGGGGGGTCCTCTACGAGCAGTACTTC,CASSLGWGVLYEQYF,-,TRBV7-6,TRBJ2-7,-
TGTGCCAGCACCCTTCCCCAGCAGGGGGCCTCCTACAATGAGCAGTTCTTC,CASTLPQQGASYNEQFF,TRBD1,TRBV7-9,TRBJ2-1,-
TGTGCCAGTAGTATTGCCCACAGTTGGGACTTCGAGCAGTACTTC,CASSIAHSWDFEQYF,-,TRBV19,TRBJ2-7,-
TGCAGCGTTGAGGTGGGTACTATCGCCTACAATGAGCAGTTCTTC,CSVEVGTIAYNEQFF,-,TRBV29-1,TRBJ2-1,-
TGTGCCAGCAGTAAACGGACTCTCACAGATACGCAGTATTTT,CASSKRTLTDTQYF,-,TRBV6-6,TRBJ2-3,-
TGCAGCGTTGGATCGGGTGCAGGGATGAACACTGAAGCTTTCTTT,CSVGSGAGMNTEAFF,-,TRBV29-1,TRBJ1-1,-
TGTGCCAGCAGCCAAGTCGGGTCGACAGGAGAAGCTTTCTTT,CASSQVGSTGEAFF,-,TRBV4-2,TRBJ1-1,-
TGTGCCAGCAGCCCTACGTGGGGGCGACCATTTAACACTGAAGCTTTCTTT,CASSPTWGRPFNTEAFF,-,TRBV7-8,TRBJ1-1,-
TGTGCCAGTAGTATACCGGGGACTCGCGCTGAAGCTTTCTTT,CASSIPGTRAEAFF,-,TRBV19,TRBJ1-1,-
TGTTCCAGCAGCTTGGGGCGGAATGAGCAGTTCTTC,CSSSLGRNEQFF,-,TRBV7-9,TRBJ2-1,-
TGTGCCAGCAGTGTTGTCTCTCTAGCGGGGGGCACAAAAGAGACCCAGTACTTC,CASSVVSLAGGTKETQYF,TRBD2,TRBV2,TRBJ2-5,-
TGTGCCAGCAGTTCTCGACAGGGCGCCTACGAGCAGTACTTC,CASSSRQGAYEQYF,TRBD1,TRBV6-6,TRBJ2-7,-
TGTGCCAGCAGTTTTCTAGCGGGAGACTCTAGGGACACCGGGGAGCTGTTTTTT,CASSFLAGDSRDTGELFF,TRBD2,TRBV25-1,TRBJ2-2,-
TGTGCCAGCAGCCCCGGACAGTCTAATCAGCCCCAGCATTTT,CASSPGQSNQPQHF,-,TRBV5-8,TRBJ1-5,-
TGTGCCAGCAGTTTAGGAGGGTTGAGAAACACCATATATTTT,CASSLGGLRNTIYF,-,TRBV28,TRBJ1-3,-
TGTGCCAGCAGTTTAGGGGACAGGGGGCGATCACCCCTCCACTTT,CASSLGDRGRSPLHF,TRBD1,TRBV27,TRBJ1-6,-
TGCGCCAGCAGCTCATTAGCGGGGGGCCCCTACGAGCAGTACTTC,CASSSLAGGPYEQYF,TRBD2,TRBV5-1,TRBJ2-7,-
TGTGCCAGCAGCCCATCGTTGGGGCGCGAAGCTTTCTTT,CASSPSLGREAFF,-,TRBV11-2,TRBJ1-1,-
TGTGCCAGCAGTTACACCGGTCTGGTAAACACCGGGGAGCTGTTTTTT,CASSYTGLVNTGELFF,-,TRBV6-5,TRBJ2-2,-